These T cell receptor beta chains were read from a single sample in a study of T cells in Graves' hyperthyroidism and ophthalmopathy. TCRdb used MiXCR to reprocess the multiplex PCR reads, holding one entry per CDR3 protein. The profile covers hundreds of thousands of distinct CDR3 sequences, with around 14% appearing a single time and roughly 7.4% taken by the ten largest. The sequenced material came from blood. Source of these receptors: a woman aged 18-29 years with Graves' hyperthyroidism. CDR3s include the opening cysteine and the closing phenylalanine or tryptophan. D genes are given only for firm matches. Not all rows give a size; the values are once, few, many and, for expanded clones, a class.

J	size	V	D	CDR3	DNA
TRBJ2-1	few	TRBV24-1	TRBD1	CATSDRSDRGGQFF	TGTGCCACCAGTGATCGGAGTGACAGGGGGGGGCAGTTCTTC
TRBJ2-3	.	TRBV20-1	TRBD1	CSADPGTGIDTQYF	TGCAGTGCTGACCCCGGGACAGGGATAGATACGCAGTATTTT
TRBJ1-6	many	TRBV11-1	.	CASSNDGSSYNSPLHF	TGTGCCAGCAGCAATGACGGGAGCTCCTATAATTCACCCCTCCACTTT
TRBJ2-6	many	TRBV7-8	.	CASSRDVSSGANVLTF	TGTGCCAGCAGCAGGGACGTTTCCTCTGGGGCCAACGTCCTGACTTTC
TRBJ2-5	.	TRBV5-6	.	CASSLVAAGTSETQYF	TGTGCCAGCAGCTTGGTGGCGGCCGGGACTTCGGAGACCCAGTACTTC
TRBJ1-2	many	TRBV2	TRBD1	CASRGTGGNGYTF	TGTGCCAGCAGGGGGACAGGGGGTAATGGCTACACCTTC
TRBJ2-7	.	TRBV28	TRBD1	CASSSPGTGNEQYF	TGTGCCAGCAGTTCCCCCGGGACAGGGAACGAGCAGTACTTC
TRBJ2-5	many	TRBV6-1	.	CASSVGEKETQYF	TGTGCCAGCAGCGTGGGGGAAAAAGAGACCCAGTACTTC
TRBJ2-7	few	TRBV4-1	TRBD1	CASSQVGTGKTYEQYF	TGCGCCAGCAGCCAAGTCGGGACAGGCAAAACCTACGAGCAGTACTTC
TRBJ1-2	many	TRBV18	.	CASSPSRGANYGYTF	TGTGCCAGCTCACCCTCTCGAGGGGCTAACTATGGCTACACCTTC
TRBJ1-4	few	TRBV4-1	.	CASSQDLWGSLNEKLFF	TGCGCCAGCAGCCAAGACCTTTGGGGGTCTCTTAATGAAAAACTGTTTTTT
TRBJ2-1	many	TRBV5-8	TRBD2	CASSLGGLAGDNEQFF	TGTGCCAGCAGCTTGGGTGGACTAGCGGGGGACAATGAGCAGTTCTTC
TRBJ2-5	many	TRBV3-1	.	CASSQDRWGLTETQYF	TGTGCCAGCAGCCAAGATCGTTGGGGATTGACAGAGACCCAGTACTTC
TRBJ2-3	.	TRBV20-1	.	CSARIPFADTQYF	TGCAGTGCTAGGATCCCATTCGCAGATACGCAGTATTTT
TRBJ1-5	many	TRBV27	.	CASSPAGYQPQHF	TGTGCCAGCAGTCCAGCGGGGTATCAGCCCCAGCATTTT
TRBJ2-3	few	TRBV6-1	TRBD2	CASVPGGSPTDTQYF	TGTGCCAGCGTACCTGGCGGGAGCCCCACAGATACGCAGTATTTT
TRBJ2-1	once	TRBV19	TRBD2	CASSMVAGSSYNEQFF	TGTGCCAGTAGTATGGTAGCGGGGAGCTCCTACAATGAGCAGTTCTTC
TRBJ1-1	.	TRBV6-5	.	CASSYSGLGTEAFF	TGTGCCAGCAGTTACTCCGGGTTGGGCACTGAAGCTTTCTTT
TRBJ2-7	.	TRBV19	.	CASSQGYGAYEQYF	TGTGCCAGTAGCCAAGGATACGGGGCCTACGAGCAGTACTTC
TRBJ2-7	many	TRBV20-1	TRBD2	CSARDLGTSSGEQYF	TGCAGTGCTAGAGATCTAGGGACTAGCTCTGGCGAGCAGTACTTC
TRBJ2-7	.	TRBV10-3	.	CAIGLGGQTSYEQYF	TGTGCCATCGGACTAGGGGGACAGACCTCCTACGAGCAGTACTTC
TRBJ1-1	.	TRBV5-1	TRBD1	CASSSDRGTTNTEAFF	TGCGCCAGCAGCTCAGACAGGGGAACAACGAACACTGAAGCTTTCTTT
TRBJ1-3	.	TRBV28	.	CASSLIHSGNTIYF	TGTGCCAGCAGTTTGATCCACTCTGGAAACACCATATATTTT
TRBJ2-7	many	TRBV7-9	.	CASSPAGGGKQYF	TGTGCCAGCAGCCCCGCAGGGGGGGGAAAGCAGTACTTC
TRBJ1-4	many	TRBV12-3/TRBV12-4	.	CASSLQGLNEKLFF	TGTGCCAGCAGTTTACAAGGGCTTAATGAAAAACTGTTTTTT
TRBJ2-1	.	TRBV10-3	TRBD2	CAIAGVNEQFF	TGTGCCATAGCGGGAGTAAATGAGCAGTTCTTC
TRBJ1-6	.	TRBV5-1	.	CASSPLDGASGVALHF	TGCGCCAGCAGCCCGTTGGACGGAGCCTCGGGTGTTGCCCTCCACTTT
TRBJ1-5	once	TRBV4-1	TRBD1	CASSQVSGGLGNQPQHF	TGCGCCAGCAGCCAAGTGTCAGGGGGTTTAGGCAATCAGCCCCAGCATTTT
TRBJ2-5	many	TRBV10-1	.	CASSESIAQETQYF	TGCGCCAGCAGTGAGTCGATAGCCCAAGAGACCCAGTACTTC